The 21 T cell receptor beta chains listed next were all sequenced from one sample in a study of control samples from healthy donors and cancer patients. The protocol was immunoSEQ multiplex PCR, while the TCRdb copy is restricted to in-frame clones and leaves out a portion. The sample records more than 120,000 clones, 75% to 95% being singletons. Material for sequencing was blood. The source is a man aged 30 to 39 in good health.

This chain joins TRBV2 and TRBJ1-5; no reliable D call. This CDR3 region has 15 residues. CDR1 and CDR2 (germline): SNHLY, FYNNEI. The V gene lost 1 base and the J gene lost 5 bases, with 12 bases spanning the gap. CDR3 sequence: CASSEGRGGDQPQHF. The CDR3, as DNA: TGTGCCAGCAGTGAAGGGCGGGGAGGTGATCAGCCCCAGCATTTT.

This clone appeared a few times. A junction end diverges from the germline sequence, so it may reflect a read error. The chain links TRBV2 to TRBJ1-1; D uncertain. The CDR3 has 13 amino acids. Looked up from germline, CDR1 is SNHLY and CDR2 is FYNNEI. As DNA, the CDR3 is TGTGCCAGCAACCTCAACCGAAACATTGAAGCTTTCTTT. Protein: CASNLNRNIEAFF.

The chain is built from TRBV7-8 and TRBJ2-1; the D is unclear. The V end was cut by 5 bases, the J end by 8 bases, with 10 bases between. The CDR3 totals 12 residues. Germline V gene data show CDR1 as SGHVS and CDR2 as FQNEAQ. The CDR3 coding sequence is TGTGCCAGCAGCCCCCCGGCTCATGAGCAGTTCTTC. Encoded protein: CASSPPAHEQFF.

The chain links TRBV5-1 to TRBJ1-2; no firm D call. Looked up from germline, CDR1 is SGHRS and CDR2 is YFSETQ. The CDR3 runs 14 residues. V gave up 0 bases and J gave up 4 bases, with 10 bases separating them. This chain's CDR3 is CASSLAGRTYGYTF. In DNA form, the CDR3 reads TGCGCCAGCAGCTTGGCCGGGCGGACCTATGGCTACACCTTC.

The V call is TRBV12-5, the J call TRBJ1-2; no firm D call. Deletions cut 1 base from V and 8 bases from J, with 20 bases between. The CDR3 sequence is 16 residues long. Germline V lookup: CDR1 LGHNT, CDR2 FRNRAP. As DNA, the CDR3 is TGTGCTAGTGGTTTGGAAGCAGGCCCTGGTATTGGGGGCTACACCTTC. Translation gives CASGLEAGPGIGGYTF.

The V call is TRBV5-1, the J call TRBJ2-1; 8 positions match TRBD1. Trimming at V came to 1 base and at J to 3 bases, leaving 6 bases not matched to a gene. The CDR3 loop spans 16 amino acids. Germline values: CDR1 SGHRS, CDR2 YFSETQ. The CDR3 region is CASSLYGTGSYNEQFF. The CDR3, as DNA: TGCGCCAGCAGCTTGTATGGGACAGGAAGCTACAATGAGCAGTTCTTC.

The V call is TRBV28, the J call TRBJ1-2; 7 nucleotides agree with TRBD1. The CDR3 totals 14 residues. V lost 5 bases, J lost 5 bases, and 8 bases stayed unmatched. Germline CDR1 is MDHEN and CDR2 is SYDVKM. The CDR3 nucleotides read TGTGCCAGCAGTCTGACAGGGCCCACTTATGGCTACACCTTC. Its translation: CASSLTGPTYGYTF.

The V and J genes are TRBV27 and TRBJ1-4; D is ambiguous. With 3 bases removed from V and 8 bases from J, the gap between germline ends came to 7 bases. Looked up from germline, CDR1 is MNHEY and CDR2 is SMNVEV (reference sequence). The CDR3 covers 12 residues. The CDR3 here is CASSFAGEKLFF. In nucleotides, the CDR3 is TGTGCCAGCAGTTTTGCGGGGGAAAAACTGTTTTTT.

The genes are TRBV19 and TRBJ1-2; D not resolved. Germline CDR1 reads LNHDA; CDR2 reads SQIVND (reference sequence). V was cut by 3 bases and J by 4 bases, with 9 bases left in between. The length of the CDR3 is 13 residues. The CDR3 here is CASSMRAFYGYTF. Written as DNA, the CDR3 is TGTGCCAGTAGTATGAGGGCGTTCTATGGCTACACCTTC.

The chain links TRBV2 to TRBJ2-1; D gene uncertain. V was pared by 3 bases and J by 0 bases, with 15 bases between. Looked up from germline, CDR1 is SNHLY and CDR2 is FYNNEI. The CDR3 sequence is 17 residues long. The CDR3, as DNA: TGTGCCAGCAGTGATGACGGCTGGGCGAGCTCCTACAATGAGCAGTTCTTC. This codes for CASSDDGWASSYNEQFF. Complete variable domain (other parts from reference TRBV2 and TRBJ2-1): EPEVTQTPSHQVTQMGQEVILRCVPISNHLYFYWYRQILGQKVEFLVSFYNNEISEKSEIFDDQFSVERPDGSNFTLKIRSTKLEDSAMYFCASSDDGWASSYNEQFFGPGTRLTVL.

The chain uses TRBV21-1 and TRBJ2-3. TRBV21-1 is designated a pseudogene. CDR3 length: 19 residues. This chain's CDR3 is CASSKKSRGETPSTDTQYF. The CDR3 DNA reads TGTGCCAGCAGCAAAAAATCTAGGGGAGAGACCCCTAGCACAGATACGCAGTATTTT.

This chain links TRBV5-1 with TRBJ1-1; D is perhaps TRBD1 (5 bases). Germline CDR1 is SGHRS and CDR2 is YFSETQ. CDR3 length: 15 amino acids. V was cut by 4 bases and J by 3 bases, with 16 bases left in between. CDR3 sequence (DNA): TGCGCCAGCAGCCCCGAAGGGGACTCTTACACTGAAGCTTTCTTT. Translating gives CASSPEGDSYTEAFF. Together with reference TRBV5-1 and TRBJ1-1, the CDR3 gives the full variable domain: KAGVTQTPRYLIKTRGQQVTLSCSPISGHRSVSWYQQTPGQGLQFLFEYFSETQRNKGNFPGRFSGRQFSNSRSEMNVSTLELGDSALYLCASSPEGDSYTEAFFGQGTRLTVV.

This clone was seen only once. The J gene is TRBJ1-6, the V gene TRBV9, with TRBD1 identical over 7 bases. Trimming took 4 bases from V and 6 from J; bases not matched to a gene: 7. The CDR3 length is 15 residues. The V gene's germline CDR1 is SGDLS and CDR2 YYNGEE. DNA for the CDR3: TGTGCCAGCAGCCCCTCTGGGACAGCTAATTCACCCCTCCACTTT. Protein product: CASSPSGTANSPLHF.

The chain uses TRBV4-1 and TRBJ1-1; possible D gene TRBD1, 5 bases. Germline V gene sequence: CDR1 MGHRA, CDR2 YSYEKL. The V and J ends lost 0 bases and 3 bases respectively, with 17 bases between them. CDR3 size: 17 residues. CDR3 amino acids: CASSQEGKGREDTEAFF. DNA of the CDR3: TGCGCCAGCAGCCAAGAAGGGAAGGGCAGGGAGGACACTGAAGCTTTCTTT.

On this clone: Other DNA variants within this sample encode the same CDR3. The genes are TRBV19 and TRBJ2-3; no reliable D call. The CDR3 extends over 12 amino acids. V dropped 4 bases and J dropped 3 bases, with 5 bases sitting between them. In germline, CDR1 is LNHDA, CDR2 SQIVND (reference sequence). Here the CDR3 reads CASSTGTDTQYF. The CDR3 nucleotides read TGTGCCAGTAGTACCGGGACAGATACGCAGTATTTT.

The V and J genes are TRBV25-1 and TRBJ1-1; D might be TRBD1 (5 bases). From germline, CDR1 is MGHDK and CDR2 SYGVNS. Trimming left V 5 bases short and J 5 bases short, with 21 bases between. This CDR3 has 16 amino acids. The CDR3 is CASSPSSWGRETEAFF. CDR3 DNA sequence: TGTGCCAGCAGTCCCTCCTCTTGGGGGAGAGAGACTGAAGCTTTCTTT.

The V and J genes are TRBV24-1 and TRBJ2-3; D unclear. Germline-derived CDR1 and CDR2 are KGHDR and SFDVKD. The CDR3 runs to 16 residues. V lost 3 bases and J lost 3, with 15 bases in between. CDR3 sequence: CATSDLAGFDTDTQYF. CDR3 in DNA: TGTGCCACCAGTGATCTGGCCGGGTTTGATACAGATACGCAGTATTTT.

V and J are TRBV7-9 and TRBJ1-1; D gene ambiguous. Per germline, CDR1 SEHNR and CDR2 FQNEAQ (reference sequence). CDR3 size: 14 residues. Between the trimmed V and J ends, which lost 8 bases and 0 bases, there was a span of 13 bases. CDR3 protein: CASLEGLVNTEAFF. DNA for the CDR3: TGTGCCAGCTTGGAGGGTTTGGTGAACACTGAAGCTTTCTTT.

The chain combines TRBV5-1 with TRBJ1-1; D ambiguous. The CDR3 is made up of 13 amino acids. V gave up 1 base and J gave up 1 base, with 5 bases separating them. Germline-derived CDR1 and CDR2 are SGHRS and YFSETQ. The CDR3 DNA follows: TGCGCCAGCAGCTTGATCAAGAACACTGAAGCTTTCTTT. This encodes CASSLIKNTEAFF. Based on the CDR3 plus reference TRBV5-1 and TRBJ1-1, the full variable domain is KAGVTQTPRYLIKTRGQQVTLSCSPISGHRSVSWYQQTPGQGLQFLFEYFSETQRNKGNFPGRFSGRQFSNSRSEMNVSTLELGDSALYLCASSLIKNTEAFFGQGTRLTVV.

This chain joins TRBV6-5 and TRBJ2-3; D is uncertain. The CDR3 length is 13 residues. The germline CDR1 and CDR2 sequences are MNHEY and SVGAGI. The V and J ends lost 8 bases and 0 bases respectively, with 9 bases between them. The CDR3 reads CASCSASTDTQYF. DNA of the CDR3: TGTGCCAGCTGCAGCGCTAGCACAGATACGCAGTATTTT.

V is TRBV6-4 and J is TRBJ2-2; D is uncertain. Per germline, CDR1 MRHNA and CDR2 SNTAGT. The germline V and J ends were trimmed by 8 bases and 3 bases, with 13 bases remaining between them. This CDR3 has 14 residues. The CDR3 protein is CASSRDTDTGELFF. In DNA form, the CDR3 reads TGTGCCAGCTCCCGAGACACTGACACCGGGGAGCTGTTTTTT.